This is a list of T cell receptor beta chains from one sample in a study of blood T cells in healthy people across ages. TCRdb re-derived calls from the 5' RACE reads in MiXCR, one entry per CDR3 protein. Of about 1.5 million distinct CDR3 sequences listed, roughly 45% were seen once; the top ten hold roughly 7.9%. The sample was blood. These receptors were taken from a woman aged 18-29 years in good health. Both conserved end residues are part of each CDR3. D genes are given only for firm matches. Clone size is given for some rows only: seen once, a few or many times, or a class if the clone is expanded.

. TRBJ1-2 TRBD1 TRBV18 CASSLSTGREYGYTF TGTGCCAGCTCACTTTCGACAGGGAGAGAGTATGGCTACACCTTC
. TRBJ2-5 TRBD1 TRBV7-9 CASGEQGRETQYF TGTGCCAGTGGTGAACAGGGGCGGGAGACCCAGTACTTC
. TRBJ2-1 . TRBV20-1 CSAMDSYNEQFF TGCAGTGCTATGGACAGCTACAATGAGCAGTTCTTC
. TRBJ2-7 . TRBV10-3 CAISGTPTYEQYF TGTGCCATCAGTGGGACGCCAACTTACGAGCAGTACTTC
. TRBJ1-5 TRBD1 TRBV20-1 CSATPGTDNQPQHF TGCAGTGCTACTCCCGGGACAGATAATCAGCCCCAGCATTTT
. TRBJ2-1 . TRBV28 CASSERPDANYNEQFF TGTGCCAGCAGTGAGCGACCCGACGCGAACTACAATGAGCAGTTCTTC
few TRBJ2-5 . TRBV27 CASSFSGAPDQYF TGTGCCAGCAGTTTCAGCGGAGCGCCCGACCAGTACTTC
. TRBJ1-1 . TRBV20-1 CSARGTSGGFEAFF TGCAGTGCTCGTGGGACATCTGGGGGTTTTGAAGCTTTCTTT
few TRBJ2-4 TRBD1 TRBV14 CASSQGTGLVRYF TGTGCCAGCAGCCAGGGGACAGGGCTGGTAAGGTACTTC
few TRBJ2-3 TRBD2 TRBV5-1 CASSLGLAGGDTDTQYF TGCGCCAGCAGCTTGGGACTAGCGGGAGGCGACACAGATACGCAGTATTTT
few TRBJ1-1 . TRBV7-3 CASSLGFGREDGDSITTEAFF TGTGCCAGCAGCTTAGGTTTCGGTAGAGAAGACGGTGACAGTATTACCACTGAAGCTTTCTTT
. TRBJ2-1 . TRBV3-1 CASSQEGLAINEQFF TGTGCCAGCAGCCAAGAGGGGCTAGCGATCAATGAGCAGTTCTTC
. TRBJ2-7 . TRBV2 CASRLQGSVPYEQYF TGTGCCAGCAGGTTACAGGGATCTGTGCCCTACGAGCAGTACTTC
once TRBJ2-7 TRBD1 TRBV9 CASSVRDRDVEQYF TGTGCCAGCAGCGTCCGGGACAGGGATGTGGAGCAGTACTTC
many TRBJ2-3 . TRBV29-1 CSVNRDLLDTQYF TGCAGCGTCAACCGGGACCTCTTGGATACGCAGTATTTT
. TRBJ2-4 . TRBV7-9 CASSLVPALLAKNIQYF TGTGCCAGCAGCTTAGTCCCAGCACTACTAGCCAAAAACATTCAGTACTTC
few TRBJ2-5 . TRBV12-3/TRBV12-4 CASRRLKQETQYF TGTGCCAGCAGGCGACTGAAACAAGAGACCCAGTACTTC
many TRBJ2-7 . TRBV7-2 CASSPRGSSYEQYF TGTGCCAGCAGTCCCCGGGGGTCCTCCTACGAGCAGTACTTC
few TRBJ1-6 . TRBV6-1 CASGQDGINSPLHF TGTGCCAGCGGTCAGGATGGGATAAATTCACCCCTCCACTTT
. TRBJ1-1 . TRBV12-3/TRBV12-4 CASTTTGTEAFF TGTGCCAGCACCACGACAGGCACTGAAGCTTTCTTT
. TRBJ2-3 . TRBV5-1 CAIPVSSTDTQYF TGCGCCATTCCAGTATCTAGCACAGATACGCAGTATTTT
few TRBJ2-3 . TRBV6-5 CASSYSSGFSTDTQYF TGTGCCAGCAGTTACTCGAGTGGGTTTAGCACAGATACGCAGTATTTT
once TRBJ2-5 TRBD2 TRBV20-1 CSACGTKSQETQYF TGCAGTGCGTGCGGGACTAAATCCCAAGAGACCCAGTACTTC
many TRBJ1-6 . TRBV20-1 CSAPALTANSPLHF TGCAGTGCTCCCGCCCTGACGGCTAATTCACCCCTCCACTTT
few TRBJ1-2 TRBD1 TRBV7-6 CASSLGPGTVVNYGYTF TGTGCCAGCAGCTTAGGACCCGGGACAGTGGTTAACTATGGCTACACCTTC
. TRBJ2-5 . TRBV2 CASSPSWVLGETQYF TGTGCCAGCTCTCCTAGCTGGGTACTAGGAGAGACCCAGTACTTC
. TRBJ2-7 . TRBV5-5 CASSSLSSYEQYF TGTGCCAGCAGCTCACTTAGTTCCTACGAGCAGTACTTC
. TRBJ2-3 . TRBV5-1 CASRSLIGGAGTDTQYF TGCGCCAGCAGGAGTCTAATCGGCGGCGCGGGGACAGATACGCAGTATTTT
. TRBJ2-5 . TRBV5-1 CASSSRTYQETQYF TGCGCCAGCAGCTCGAGAACCTACCAAGAGACCCAGTACTTC
. TRBJ1-1 . TRBV29-1 CSVENGPGTEAFF TGCAGCGTTGAGAACGGCCCTGGGACTGAAGCTTTCTTT
. TRBJ2-2 TRBD2 TRBV3-1 CASRQSGGNTGELFF TGTGCCAGCAGACAAAGCGGGGGGAACACCGGGGAGCTGTTTTTT
. TRBJ1-2 . TRBV11-2 CASSFGTGYTF TGTGCCAGCAGCTTCGGTACTGGCTACACCTTC
. TRBJ2-5 TRBD1 TRBV15 CATSRGQVGETQYF TGTGCCACCAGCAGGGGACAGGTCGGAGAGACCCAGTACTTC
. TRBJ2-3 TRBD2 TRBV12-3/TRBV12-4 CASSFRSGASGGLFHTQYF TGTGCCAGCAGTTTTCGGAGTGGGGCTAGCGGGGGGCTGTTCCATACGCAGTATTTT
. TRBJ2-1 . TRBV10-3 CAASSGGLNNEQFF TGTGCCGCATCGAGTGGGGGGTTGAACAATGAGCAGTTCTTC
. TRBJ1-5 TRBD1 TRBV20-1 CSVTTGGNQPQHF TGCAGTGTAACGACAGGGGGCAATCAGCCCCAGCATTTT
. TRBJ1-5 TRBD1 TRBV10-3 CASGTATNQPQHF TGTGCCAGCGGGACAGCAACCAATCAGCCCCAGCATTTT
. TRBJ1-1 . TRBV6-5 CASSYSLRGTEAFF TGTGCCAGCAGTTACTCCCTAAGGGGCACTGAAGCTTTCTTT
few TRBJ2-1 TRBD2 TRBV6-5 CASPLWRGGDNEQFF TGTGCCAGTCCGCTATGGCGGGGGGGTGATAATGAGCAGTTCTTC
. TRBJ2-1 . TRBV7-2 CASSSQRASYNEQFF TGTGCCAGCAGCTCTCAGCGGGCCTCCTACAATGAGCAGTTCTTC
few TRBJ2-1 . TRBV5-5 CASSPEVPTYNEQFF TGTGCCAGCAGCCCCGAGGTACCCACCTACAATGAGCAGTTCTTC
few TRBJ1-2 . TRBV6-5 CASSRMGFKRDDGYTF TGTGCCAGCAGTCGGATGGGGTTTAAGCGGGATGATGGCTACACCTTC
. TRBJ1-2 . TRBV6-1 CAGSEATGKINYGYTF TGTGCCGGCAGTGAAGCTACAGGCAAAATAAACTATGGCTACACCTTC
few TRBJ1-2 . TRBV9 CASSVHRAAGGYTF TGTGCCAGCAGCGTCCACAGGGCAGCAGGGGGCTACACCTTC